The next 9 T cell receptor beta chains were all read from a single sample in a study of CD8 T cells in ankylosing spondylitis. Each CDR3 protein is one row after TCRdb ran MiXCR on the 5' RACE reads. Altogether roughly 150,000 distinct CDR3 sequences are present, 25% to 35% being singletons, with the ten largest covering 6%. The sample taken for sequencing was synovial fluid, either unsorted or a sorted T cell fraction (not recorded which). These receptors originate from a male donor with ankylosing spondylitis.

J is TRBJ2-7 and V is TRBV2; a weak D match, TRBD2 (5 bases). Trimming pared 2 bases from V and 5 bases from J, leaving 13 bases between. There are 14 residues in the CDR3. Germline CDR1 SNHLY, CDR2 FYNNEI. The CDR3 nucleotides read TGTGCCAGCAGTGAAAGGCAGGTTAGCGACGAGCAGTACTTC. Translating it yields CASSERQVSDEQYF.

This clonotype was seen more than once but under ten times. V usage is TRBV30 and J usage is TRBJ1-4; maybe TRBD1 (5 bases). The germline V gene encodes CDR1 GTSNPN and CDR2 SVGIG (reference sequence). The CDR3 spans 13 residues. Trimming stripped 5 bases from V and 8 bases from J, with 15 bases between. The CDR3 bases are TGTGCCTGGCAATTGTCAGGGATCGAAAAACTGTTTTTT. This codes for CAWQLSGIEKLFF.

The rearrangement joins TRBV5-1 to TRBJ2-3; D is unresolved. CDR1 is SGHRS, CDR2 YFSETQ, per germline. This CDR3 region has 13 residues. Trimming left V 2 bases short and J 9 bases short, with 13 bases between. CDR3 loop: CASSLNGVDTQYF. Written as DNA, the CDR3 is TGCGCCAGCAGCTTAAACGGCGTGGACACGCAGTATTTT.

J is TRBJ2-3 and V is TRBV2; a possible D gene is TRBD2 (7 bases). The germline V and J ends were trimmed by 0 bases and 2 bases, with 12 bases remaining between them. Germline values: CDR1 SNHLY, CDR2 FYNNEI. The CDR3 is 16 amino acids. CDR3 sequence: CASSEALRGATDTQYF. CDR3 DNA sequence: TGTGCCAGCAGTGAAGCGCTTCGGGGGGCCACAGATACGCAGTATTTT.

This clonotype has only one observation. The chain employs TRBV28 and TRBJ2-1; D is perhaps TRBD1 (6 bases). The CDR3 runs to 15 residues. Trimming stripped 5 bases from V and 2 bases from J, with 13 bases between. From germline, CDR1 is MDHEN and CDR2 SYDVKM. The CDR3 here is CASSRRQVAYNEQFF. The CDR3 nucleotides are TGTGCCAGCAGTCGTAGACAGGTAGCCTACAATGAGCAGTTCTTC.

The CDR3 sequence is CASSFGGGGLNEQFF. Here the CDR3 DNA reads TGTGCCAGCAGTTTCGGGGGAGGGGGCCTCAATGAGCAGTTCTTC. The rearrangement joins TRBV28 to TRBJ2-1; D tentatively reads TRBD1 or TRBD2 (7 bases each). Trimming removed 3 bases at V and 6 bases at J, with 15 bases between. In germline, CDR1 is MDHEN, CDR2 SYDVKM. This CDR3 is 15 amino acids long.

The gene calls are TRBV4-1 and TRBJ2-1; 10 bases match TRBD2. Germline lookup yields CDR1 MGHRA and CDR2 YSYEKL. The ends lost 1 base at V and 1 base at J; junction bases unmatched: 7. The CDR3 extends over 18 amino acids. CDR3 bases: TGCGCCAGCAGCCAAGGCCTAGCGGGAGTAGGTTCCTACAATGAGCAGTTCTTC. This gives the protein CASSQGLAGVGSYNEQFF.

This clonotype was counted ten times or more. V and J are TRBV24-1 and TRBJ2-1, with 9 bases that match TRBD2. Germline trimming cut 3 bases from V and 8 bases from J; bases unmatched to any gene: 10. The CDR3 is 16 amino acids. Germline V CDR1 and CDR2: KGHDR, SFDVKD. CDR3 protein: CATSDSGGPTPDEQFF. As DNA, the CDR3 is TGTGCCACCAGTGATAGCGGGGGGCCCACCCCCGATGAGCAGTTCTTC.

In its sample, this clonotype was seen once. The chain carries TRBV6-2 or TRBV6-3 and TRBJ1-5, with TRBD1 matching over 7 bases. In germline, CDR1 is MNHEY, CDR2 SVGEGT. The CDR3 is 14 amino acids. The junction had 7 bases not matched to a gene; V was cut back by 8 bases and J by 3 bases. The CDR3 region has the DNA TGTGCCAGCCGTGCCACAGGGGACAATCAGCCCCAGCATTTT. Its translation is CASRATGDNQPQHF.